Listed below are T cell receptor beta chains from one sample, sequenced in a study of monozygotic twins with cystic fibrosis. Profiling relied on immunoSEQ multiplex PCR, and the TCRdb table lists in-frame clones only, not all of them. In the table there are some 35,000 clones, approximately 90% of which are singletons. What was sequenced was blood. All receptors come from a boy aged 2-15 years with cystic fibrosis. CDR3s include the opening cysteine and the closing phenylalanine or tryptophan. Fields, in order: V gene, clone size, D gene, J gene, CDR3 DNA, CDR3 protein. D genes are given only for firm matches. Clone size is not always given. Where it is, it says once, few, many or a class for expanded clones.

TRBV21-1	NA	NA	TRBJ2-7	TGTGCCAGCAGCAAATCCGGACAACCCTACGAGCAGTACTTC	CASSKSGQPYEQYF
TRBV29-1	NA	NA	TRBJ2-2	TGCAGCGTCTCCCAGGGCGGGGCCGGGGAGCTGTTTTTT	CSVSQGGAGELFF
TRBV6-5	NA	NA	TRBJ1-2	TGTGCCGCATCTAAACCAGGGGACGTGGGCTACACCTTC	CAASKPGDVGYTF
TRBV7-9	NA	NA	TRBJ1-1	TGTGCCAGCAGCGGGGAGGGGAACACTGAAGCTTTCTTT	CASSGEGNTEAFF
TRBV19	NA	TRBD2	TRBJ2-1	TGTGCCAGTAGTATAGGCCTAGCGGGTATCAATGAGCAGTTCTTC	CASSIGLAGINEQFF
TRBV19	once	NA	TRBJ1-1	TGTGCCAGTAGTTGGATGACAGACACTGAAGCTTTCTTT	CASSWMTDTEAFF
TRBV7-9	NA	NA	TRBJ2-5	TGTGCCAGCAGCCCCGAACAAAGCTGGGGGGTAGAGGAGACCCAGTACTTC	CASSPEQSWGVEETQYF
TRBV6-5	NA	TRBD1	TRBJ1-6	TGTGCCAGCAGTTACTCGACAGGGGACTCGGGTTCACCCCTCCACTTT	CASSYSTGDSGSPLHF
TRBV19	NA	NA	TRBJ2-3	TGTGCCAGTAGCTTTGGTCCAGGGTTCACCACAGATACGCAGTATTTT	CASSFGPGFTTDTQYF
TRBV18	few	NA	TRBJ1-1	TGTGCCAGCTCACCACGGGAGGGGGGCACTGAAGCTTTCTTT	CASSPREGGTEAFF
TRBV7-9	NA	NA	TRBJ1-2	TGTGCCAGCAGCTTAGGGCAGGGCCGCTATGGCTACACCTTC	CASSLGQGRYGYTF
TRBV7-2	NA	TRBD2	TRBJ2-3	TGTGCCAGCAGCTTAGCGACTAGCGGGCTTAGGACAGATACGCAGTATTTT	CASSLATSGLRTDTQYF
TRBV4-3	NA	TRBD2	TRBJ2-3	TGCGCCAGCAGCCAAGATCTAGCGGGGGGGCCAGATACGCAGTATTTT	CASSQDLAGGPDTQYF
TRBV29-1	NA	TRBD1	TRBJ1-2	TGCAGCGTCCCCCCAGAGGGGACAGGGGAAGACTATGGCTACACCTTC	CSVPPEGTGEDYGYTF
TRBV4-1	NA	NA	TRBJ1-5	TGCGCCAGCAGCCAAGAATGGGGGCTTTTGGTAGCTCCTGGCAATCAGCCCCAGCATTTT	CASSQEWGLLVAPGNQPQHF
TRBV11-2	NA	NA	TRBJ2-1	TGTGCCAGCAGCTTAGGTGGGGCGGAATACAATGAGCAGTTCTTC	CASSLGGAEYNEQFF
TRBV29-1	NA	NA	TRBJ1-1	TGCAGCGGTCGGGGAGCGAACACTGAAGCTTTCTTT	CSGRGANTEAFF
TRBV2	few	NA	TRBJ1-2	TGTGCCAGCAGTCCGATGGGGGACTATGGCTACACCTTC	CASSPMGDYGYTF
TRBV2	NA	TRBD1	TRBJ1-1	TGTGCCAGCAGGGGGACAGGGCGCACTGAAGCTTTCTTT	CASRGTGRTEAFF
TRBV7-9	once	NA	TRBJ1-2	TGTGCCAGCAGCTTAGTGAGGGACAAGAACTATGGCTACACCTTC	CASSLVRDKNYGYTF
TRBV6-4	NA	TRBD2	TRBJ2-2	TGTGCCAGCAGTGACTCGGCTAGCGGGGGTTTGGACACCGGGGAGCTGTTTTTT	CASSDSASGGLDTGELFF
TRBV11-1	NA	NA	TRBJ1-5	TGTGCCAGCAGCCCTAACAGGGCCCAGCCCCAGCATTTT	CASSPNRAQPQHF
TRBV7-2	NA	NA	TRBJ2-7	TGTGCCAGCAGCCCTGGTTATAGGACGGCCTTCTGGGAGCAGTACTTC	CASSPGYRTAFWEQYF
TRBV9	NA	NA	TRBJ2-2	TGTGCCAGCAGCGTAGCAAGCGTACTCACCGGGGAGCTGTTTTTT	CASSVASVLTGELFF
TRBV6-1	few	NA	TRBJ1-1	TGTGCCAGCAGATTACAGGAGGGCACTGAAGCTTTCTTT	CASRLQEGTEAFF
TRBV5-1	NA	TRBD1	TRBJ1-2	TGCGCCAGCAGCTTGAGGTCAGGGGGCGGCTATGGCTACACCTTC	CASSLRSGGGYGYTF
TRBV6-1	NA	TRBD1	TRBJ1-1	TGTGCCAGCAGTAGTCCCGGGACAGGGAACACTGAAGCTTTCTTT	CASSSPGTGNTEAFF
TRBV19	NA	NA	TRBJ1-3	TGTGCCAGTAGTATGAGGCAGGGGAATGGAAACACCATATATTTT	CASSMRQGNGNTIYF
TRBV4-2	NA	NA	TRBJ1-5	TGTGCCAGCAGCCAAGATAGCCGTAGCAATCAGCCCCAGCATTTT	CASSQDSRSNQPQHF
TRBV7-9	once	NA	TRBJ1-5	TGTGCCAGCAGCTTACAGGGCGGTCAGCCCCAGCATTTT	CASSLQGGQPQHF
TRBV9	NA	TRBD1	TRBJ1-1	TGTGCCAGCAGCGTTAATCGGGACAGGGGGCCGTCGGACACTGAAGCTTTCTTT	CASSVNRDRGPSDTEAFF
TRBV18	once	TRBD1	TRBJ1-2	TGTGCCAGCTCACCAGTTCCGGGACAGGCACCGCGGGCCTATGGCTACACCTTC	CASSPVPGQAPRAYGYTF
TRBV4-3	once	TRBD2	TRBJ2-3	TGCGCCAGCAGCCAATCGAGACTAGCGGGGCCTCCCAGAGATACGCAGTATTTT	CASSQSRLAGPPRDTQYF
TRBV14	NA	TRBD2	TRBJ2-7	TGTGCCAGCAGCCAGGCGGGGGTCCCCGAGTGGGAGCAGTACTTC	CASSQAGVPEWEQYF
TRBV2	NA	TRBD2	TRBJ2-7	TGTGCCAGCAGTCCGGGGGGTGAGCAGTACTTC	CASSPGGEQYF
TRBV28	NA	NA	TRBJ2-7	TGTGCCAGCAGTTTAGACACCGGACCTTTCTGGGGTTCCTACGAGCAGTACTTC	CASSLDTGPFWGSYEQYF
TRBV6-1	NA	NA	TRBJ1-4	TGTGCCAGCACTCACTGGGCCATTAATGAAAAACTGTTTTTT	CASTHWAINEKLFF
TRBV7-9	NA	NA	TRBJ1-4	TGTGCCAGCAGCTTAGTGGTCGCGTCTACGGGTAATGAAAAACTGTTTTTT	CASSLVVASTGNEKLFF
TRBV6-9	NA	TRBD1	TRBJ1-2	TGTGCCAGCAGTTTAGGGGGCAAGGGCTACACCTTC	CASSLGGKGYTF
TRBV6-5	NA	NA	TRBJ1-5	TGTGCCAGCAGTTACTCAGGACAGAATCAGCCCCAGCATTTT	CASSYSGQNQPQHF
TRBV6-5	NA	NA	TRBJ1-1	TGTGCCAGCAGTTACGGAGGGGGTGGAATGAACACTGAAGCTTTCTTT	CASSYGGGGMNTEAFF
TRBV29-1	NA	NA	TRBJ1-1	TGCAGCGTTGTGCAGCCAACTAAAAACACTGAAGCTTTCTTT	CSVVQPTKNTEAFF
TRBV11-3	NA	TRBD1	TRBJ1-3	TGTGCCAGCGGCCGCCGGGACAGGGTTGAAATTTCGAACACCATATATTTT	CASGRRDRVEISNTIYF
TRBV14	NA	NA	TRBJ2-7	TGTGCCAGCAGACCCTCGGGAGAAGGCTACGAGCAGTACTTC	CASRPSGEGYEQYF
TRBV5-1	once	NA	TRBJ2-7	TGCGCCAGCAGCTTGGAAGTGACCGGGGACGAGCAGTACTTC	CASSLEVTGDEQYF
TRBV5-5	NA	TRBD1	TRBJ2-7	TGTGCCAGCAGCTTGAGGGCAGGGGGATCCTACGAGCAGTACTTC	CASSLRAGGSYEQYF
TRBV7-9	few	NA	TRBJ2-1	TGTGCCAGCAGCTTCCGACACCTTCCCAATGAGCAGTTCTTC	CASSFRHLPNEQFF
TRBV15	NA	TRBD1	TRBJ1-1	TGTGCCACCAGCAGGGAGGGGGCAGGGAACACTGAAGCTTTCTTT	CATSREGAGNTEAFF